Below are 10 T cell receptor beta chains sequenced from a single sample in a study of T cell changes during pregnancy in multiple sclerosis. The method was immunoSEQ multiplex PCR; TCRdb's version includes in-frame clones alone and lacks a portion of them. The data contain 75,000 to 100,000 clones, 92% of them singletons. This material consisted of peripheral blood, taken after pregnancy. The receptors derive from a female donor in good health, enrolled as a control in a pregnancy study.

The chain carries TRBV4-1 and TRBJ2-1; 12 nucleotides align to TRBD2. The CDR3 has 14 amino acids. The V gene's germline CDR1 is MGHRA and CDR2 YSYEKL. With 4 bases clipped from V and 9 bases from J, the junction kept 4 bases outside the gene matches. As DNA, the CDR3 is TGCGCCAGCAGCCGCCTACTAGCGGGAGGTGAGCAGTTCTTC. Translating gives CASSRLLAGGEQFF.

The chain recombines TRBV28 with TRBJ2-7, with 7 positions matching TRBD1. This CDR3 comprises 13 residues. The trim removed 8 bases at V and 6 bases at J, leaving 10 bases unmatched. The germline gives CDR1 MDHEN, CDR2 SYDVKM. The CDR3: CASGYRGPSEQYF. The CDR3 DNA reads TGTGCCAGCGGGTACAGGGGACCCTCCGAGCAGTACTTC.

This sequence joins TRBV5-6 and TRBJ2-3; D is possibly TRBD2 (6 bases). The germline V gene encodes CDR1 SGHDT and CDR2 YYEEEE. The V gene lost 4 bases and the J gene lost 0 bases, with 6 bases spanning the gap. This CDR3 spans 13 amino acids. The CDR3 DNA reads TGTGCCAGCAGCGGGACTAGCACAGATACGCAGTATTTT. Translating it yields CASSGTSTDTQYF.

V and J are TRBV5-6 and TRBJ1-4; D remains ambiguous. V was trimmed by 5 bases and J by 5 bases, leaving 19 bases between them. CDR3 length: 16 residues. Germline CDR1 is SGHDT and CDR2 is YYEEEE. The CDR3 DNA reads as TGTGCCAGCAGTTTCCTCGGTCCCGGGAAAAATGAAAAACTGTTTTTT. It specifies CASSFLGPGKNEKLFF.

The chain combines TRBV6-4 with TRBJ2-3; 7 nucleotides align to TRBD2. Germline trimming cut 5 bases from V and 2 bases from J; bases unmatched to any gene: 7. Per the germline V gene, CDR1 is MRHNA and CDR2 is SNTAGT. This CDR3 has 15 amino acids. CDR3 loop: CASSKTSHHTDTQYF. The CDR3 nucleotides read TGTGCCAGCAGTAAGACTAGCCATCACACAGATACGCAGTATTTT.

CDR3 region: CASSPPQGYTGELFF. CDR3 nucleotide sequence: TGTGCCAGCAGCCCCCCCCAGGGGTACACCGGGGAGCTGTTTTTT. The chain is built from TRBV28 and TRBJ2-2; D is possibly TRBD1 (6 bases). Trimming pared 6 bases from V and 3 bases from J, leaving 14 bases between. Germline CDR1 reads MDHEN; CDR2 reads SYDVKM. The CDR3 covers 15 residues.

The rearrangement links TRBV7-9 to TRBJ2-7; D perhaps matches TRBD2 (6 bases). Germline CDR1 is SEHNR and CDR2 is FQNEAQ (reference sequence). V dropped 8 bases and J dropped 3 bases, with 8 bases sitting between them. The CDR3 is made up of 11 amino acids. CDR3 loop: CASGGSYEQYF. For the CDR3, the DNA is TGTGCCAGCGGAGGGAGCTACGAGCAGTACTTC.

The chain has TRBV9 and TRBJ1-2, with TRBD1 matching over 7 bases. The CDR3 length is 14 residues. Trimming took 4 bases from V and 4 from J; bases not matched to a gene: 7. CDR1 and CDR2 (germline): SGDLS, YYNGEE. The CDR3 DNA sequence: TGTGCCAGCAGCCTCAGGGGGAATGCCTATGGCTACACCTTC. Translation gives CASSLRGNAYGYTF.

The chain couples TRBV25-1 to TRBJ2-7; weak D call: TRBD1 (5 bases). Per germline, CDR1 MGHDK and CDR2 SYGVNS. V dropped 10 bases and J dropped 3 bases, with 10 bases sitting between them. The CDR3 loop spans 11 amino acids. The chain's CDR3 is CATKGFYEQYF. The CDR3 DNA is TGTGCCACCAAGGGGTTCTACGAGCAGTACTTC.

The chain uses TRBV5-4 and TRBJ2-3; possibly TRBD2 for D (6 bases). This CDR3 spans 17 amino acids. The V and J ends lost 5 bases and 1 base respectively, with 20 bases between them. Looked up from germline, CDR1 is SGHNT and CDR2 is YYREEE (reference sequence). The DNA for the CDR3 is TGTGCCAGCAGATCCTTCGGCGGGATCCCAGGCACAGATACGCAGTATTTT. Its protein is CASRSFGGIPGTDTQYF.